This TCR beta chain was recorded in a study of T cells after yellow fever vaccination. Study-wide results and caveats: On re-exposure, the response was weaker but peaked faster, at day 5 versus 15. FACS-sorted repertoires could contain abundant clonotypes contaminating from the bulk population. A minor fraction of clonotypes spanned both CD4 and CD8 compartments. Post-booster repertoires again held most primary-vaccination clones (roughly 95% CD4, about 90% CD8).

TCRdb ran MiXCR on the 5' RACE reads and lists one entry per CDR3 protein. The table records hundreds of thousands of distinct CDR3 sequences, approximately 13% of them present only once. V gave up 1 base and J gave up 6 bases, with 6 bases separating them. Germline V gene lookup returns CDR1 KGHSY and CDR2 FQNENV. The CDR3 length is 13 residues. Worth noting for this clonotype: The antigen is unknown.

This chain joins TRBV16 and TRBJ2-2; no clear D gene. This receptor was obtained from a man aged 25 to 45 who received the YFV17D yellow fever vaccine. Specimen: PBMCs, collected on the day of the yellow fever booster vaccination. The CDR3 DNA is TGTGCCAGCAGCCAATTTGAGGCCGGGGAGCTGTTTTTT. As protein: CASSQFEAGELFF.